This T cell receptor beta chain was sequenced for a study of blood T cell repertoires in COVID-19. Study-level information: Sites in the United States, Italy and Spain provided acute and convalescent COVID-19 samples. The cDNA or gDNA used as material had been derived from T cells, B-cell-depleted T cells, or PBMCs.

Trimming took 0 bases from V and 4 from J, leaving 11 bases between them. Germline CDR1 and CDR2: MNHEY and SMNVEV (reference sequence). This CDR3 is built from 15 residues. Authors' methods: Scientists estimated how many nucleated cells there were by amplifying reference gene primers. Method: immunoSEQ multiplex PCR; TCRdb's copy keeps in-frame clones and lacks some. The V and J calls and the clone size are those of that table, but D and trimming were determined from the DNA. The table lists 150,000 or so clones, 65% to 90% of them singletons. Patients from Seattle were sampled longitudinally, starting during active infection.

The sequencing sample was made of peripheral blood. This TCR derives from an older woman with COVID-19, enrolled during active disease. The genes are TRBV27 and TRBJ2-3; D is possibly TRBD2 (5 bases). CDR3 residues: CASSLSGVMADTQYF. Here the CDR3 DNA reads TGTGCCAGCAGTTTATCCGGGGTAATGGCAGATACGCAGTATTTT.